This T cell receptor beta chain was obtained from a study of CD8 T cells in ankylosing spondylitis. Quantitative molecular-barcoded 5'-RACE generated the TCR beta libraries. Each CDR3 protein is one row after TCRdb ran MiXCR on the 5' RACE reads. Found here are about 510,000 distinct CDR3 sequences, about 5.2% of them singletons; the top ten hold around 3.4%. Germline lookup yields CDR1 SGHTA and CDR2 FQGNSA. V lost 5 bases to trimming and J lost 5 bases, with 21 bases between them. The CDR3 covers 16 residues. This clonotype was observed at least ten times. The antigen is not known. Study observations and caveats: In the blood and synovial fluid of reactive arthritis, some motif variants had been previously reported. Within ankylosing spondylitis blood, a TCR beta motif made up of several highly homologous variants appeared to be characteristic.

The material sequenced was blood, either unsorted or a sorted T cell fraction (not recorded which). This chain links TRBV7-2 with TRBJ1-1, with D possibly being TRBD1 (6 bases). The clonotype was recovered from a male donor with ankylosing spondylitis. CDR3 in DNA: TGTGCCAGCAGCAAACTTGGGACACAAAGTTGGACTGAAGCTTTCTTT. Amino acid sequence: CASSKLGTQSWTEAFF.